These 21 T cell receptor beta chains originate from one sample sequenced in a study of T cell repertoires in cytomegalovirus infection (dated by TCRdb to about 2019). Sequencing instrument: Illumina HiSeq 1500. TCRdb itself trimmed the public reads at Q25 with fastp, ran MiXCR and retained productive beta chains. Each CDR3 protein appears once, grouped with its most common genes and DNA. The sample table holds approximately 600,000 distinct CDR3 sequences, of which approximately 40% were seen once. In total, the top ten clones hold about half of the sample. The sample's treatment or condition, from its label and the paper: in vitro stimulation with specific CMV peptide epitopes to enrich CMV-specific T cells. No antigens are known for them. The material was cultured PBMCs, obtained from culture after CMV antigen stimulation. These receptors were collected from a human donor in good health (CMV status not recorded). Some clones in this sample may be carry-over from other donors' samples.

In this sample, this clonotype turned up a few times. CDR3 sequence: CASSMPRGPSGELFF. The CDR3 DNA reads TGTGCCAGTAGTATGCCAAGAGGACCCTCCGGGGAGCTGTTTTTT. This sequence joins TRBV19 and TRBJ2-2; D is uncertain. The CDR3 is made up of 15 amino acids. V lost 3 bases to trimming and J lost 6 bases, with 14 bases between them. CDR1 is LNHDA, CDR2 SQIVND, per germline (reference sequence). The full variable domain, with the rest looked up from reference TRBV19 and TRBJ2-2, is DGGITQSPKYLFRKEGQNVTLSCEQNLNHDAMYWYRQDPGQGLRLIYYSQIVNDFQKGDIAEGYSVSREKKESFPLTVTSAQKNPTAFYLCASSMPRGPSGELFFGEGSRLTVL.

This clonotype was detected a few times. The rearrangement joins TRBV28 to TRBJ2-1; 8 bases are shared with TRBD1. Germline CDR1 and CDR2: MDHEN and SYDVKM. J was trimmed by 12 bases and V by 7 bases; bases with no gene match: 8. This CDR3 contains 12 residues. The CDR3 bases are TGTGCCAGCACTCAAACCGGGACAGGGCAGTTCTTC. The encoded protein is CASTQTGTGQFF.

This clonotype occurred a few times. This sequence joins TRBV6-6 and TRBJ2-1; 11 positions agree with TRBD2. CDR3 length equals 17 residues. J gave up 0 bases and V 8 bases, and 9 bases lay outside the gene matches. Germline values: CDR1 MNHNY, CDR2 SVGAGI (reference sequence). The CDR3 reads CASGTSGGPSSYNEQFF. Here the CDR3 DNA reads TGTGCCAGCGGAACTAGCGGGGGTCCAAGCTCCTACAATGAGCAGTTCTTC.

CDR3 bases: TGTGCCAGCACCAGCCGGGACGGCGTCAATGAGCAGTTCTTC. As protein: CASTSRDGVNEQFF. This sequence joins TRBV2 and TRBJ2-1, with D perhaps matching TRBD1 or TRBD2 (5 bases each). CDR1 and CDR2 (germline): SNHLY, FYNNEI. This CDR3 contains 14 residues. The V end lost 7 bases, the J end lost 6 bases, and 16 bases lay between the germline ends.

This clonotype showed up just a few times. The J gene is TRBJ2-1, the V gene TRBV11-2, with D possibly TRBD2 on 6 matching bases. Between the trimmed V and J ends, which lost 8 bases and 6 bases, there was a span of 20 bases. The CDR3 runs 15 residues. CDR1 and CDR2 from the germline V gene are SGHAT and FQNNGV. The CDR3 loop reads CASSQLEGKSNEQFF. The CDR3 nucleotides are TGTGCCAGCTCTCAACTGGAGGGAAAAAGCAATGAGCAGTTCTTC.

J is TRBJ2-1 and V is TRBV6-1; D call uncertain. Germline V lookup: CDR1 MNHNS, CDR2 SASEGT. Deletions cut 5 bases from V and 7 bases from J, with 18 bases between. CDR3 length: 15 residues. In DNA, the CDR3 is TGTGCCAGCAGTTACCAGATAGGGTCCTTTAATGAGCAGTTCTTC. Residues: CASSYQIGSFNEQFF.

This rearrangement joins TRBV7-9 to TRBJ2-5, with D possibly being TRBD1 or TRBD2 (5 bases each). V was clipped by 6 bases and J by 4 bases, with 18 bases between them. Germline V gene data show CDR1 as SEHNR and CDR2 as FQNEAQ (reference sequence). The CDR3 has 15 amino acids. CDR3 DNA: TGTGCCAGCAGTTCGGTTGACAGCGGTGGAGAGACCCAGTACTTC. Its translation is CASSSVDSGGETQYF. The full variable domain, completed using reference TRBV7-9 and TRBJ2-5, is DTGVSQNPRHKITKRGQNVTFRCDPISEHNRLYWYRQTLGQGPEFLTYFQNEAQLEKSRLLSDRFSAERPKGSFSTLEIQRTEQGDSAMYLCASSSVDSGGETQYFGPGTRLLVL.

This chain joins TRBV6-5 and TRBJ2-7; possibly TRBD2 for D (5 bases). The V gene lost 8 bases and the J gene lost 0 bases, with 11 bases spanning the gap. The CDR3 runs 13 residues. CDR1 is MNHEY and CDR2 is SVGAGI in the germline V gene. CDR3 amino acids: CASARASSYEQYF. For the CDR3, the DNA is TGTGCCAGCGCGCGGGCTAGCTCCTACGAGCAGTACTTC.

There are a few counts of this clonotype. This chain links TRBV6-6 with TRBJ2-7, with a weak D call TRBD1 (6 bases). Trimming cost V 7 bases and J 3 bases, with 16 bases left between them. Germline CDR1 and CDR2: MNHNY and SVGAGI (reference sequence). This CDR3 spans 14 amino acids. For the CDR3, the DNA is TGTGCCAGCAACGGACAGCCGGAAGGCTACGAGCAGTACTTC. Protein: CASNGQPEGYEQYF.

This clonotype was seen a handful of times. The CDR3 bases are TGTGCCAGCAAAGCCCTGGGACTCTCACCTACTCTGGCGGCCAACGTCCTGACTTTC. Amino acids: CASKALGLSPTLAANVLTF. The chain carries TRBV2 and TRBJ2-6; perhaps TRBD2 as D (6 bases). This CDR3 is built from 19 residues. Germline CDR1 is SNHLY and CDR2 is FYNNEI. Trimming removed 7 bases at V and 6 bases at J, with 28 bases between.

This rearrangement joins TRBV10-3 to TRBJ1-4; the D is unclear. This CDR3 region has 13 residues. V was shortened by 5 bases and J by 8 bases, with 12 bases between the two germline ends. From germline, CDR1 is ENHRY and CDR2 SYGVKD. The CDR3 region has the DNA TGTGCCATCAGTCCCTCAGCATTGGAAAAACTGTTTTTT. Translating it yields CAISPSALEKLFF.

This chain uses TRBV4-2 with TRBJ2-5; 11 nucleotides agree with TRBD1. CDR1 and CDR2 from the germline V gene are LGHNA and YNFKEQ. Losses at the gene ends were 1 base for V and 4 bases for J; bases not matched to a gene: 11. The CDR3 is 18 residues long. This CDR3 reads CASSQVRAGTGGVETQYF. The DNA of the CDR3 is TGTGCCAGCAGCCAAGTCCGAGCCGGGACAGGGGGTGTAGAGACCCAGTACTTC.

The chain carries TRBV2 and TRBJ1-4; no reliable D call. V lost 4 bases and J lost 8, with 14 bases in between. The germline CDR1 and CDR2 sequences are SNHLY and FYNNEI. The CDR3 totals 14 residues. The CDR3 sequence: CASSGSHRKEKLFF. DNA for the CDR3: TGTGCCAGCAGTGGAAGTCACCGGAAGGAAAAACTGTTTTTT.

This chain uses TRBV6-2 or TRBV6-3 with TRBJ2-4; D remains unclear. V was trimmed by 0 bases and J by 3 bases, leaving 12 bases between them. This CDR3 contains 16 residues. CDR1 is MNHEY and CDR2 is SVGEGT in the germline V gene. For the CDR3, the DNA is TGTGCCAGCAGTTACTCCGCTGGTAGTGGCAAAAACATTCAGTACTTC. Protein sequence: CASSYSAGSGKNIQYF.

This clonotype was seen a handful of times. The gene calls are TRBV28 and TRBJ1-4; D remains ambiguous. Germline V gene sequence: CDR1 MDHEN, CDR2 SYDVKM. The ends were cut back, 3 bases at V and 8 bases at J, with 13 bases in the middle. The CDR3 runs to 14 residues. The CDR3 region has the DNA TGTGCCAGCAGTTTCTGGGATAGGCGGGAAAAACTGTTTTTT. Amino acid sequence: CASSFWDRREKLFF.

This clonotype was seen a few times. The CDR3 DNA is TGTGCCAGCAGCCCAACGGGAGCTCTCCCTTACAATGAGCAGTTCTTC. Translating gives CASSPTGALPYNEQFF. The chain joins TRBV7-2 to TRBJ2-1; D might be TRBD2 (6 bases). Trimming removed 5 bases from V and 4 bases from J, with 18 bases in between. The CDR3 is 16 amino acids. Per germline, CDR1 SGHTA and CDR2 FQGNSA.

This clonotype occurred once. J is TRBJ2-2 and V is TRBV27; no clear D. The V and J ends lost 2 bases and 4 bases respectively, with 8 bases between them. From germline, CDR1 is MNHEY and CDR2 SMNVEV (reference sequence). The CDR3 covers 14 residues. CDR3 sequence reads: CASSLLRITGELFF. Written as DNA, the CDR3 is TGTGCCAGCAGTTTACTGAGGATCACCGGGGAGCTGTTTTTT.

This sequence joins TRBV20-1 and TRBJ1-5; D is unclear. V was pared by 7 bases and J by 0 bases, with 16 bases between. Germline V CDR1 and CDR2: DFQATT, SNEGSKA (reference sequence). CDR3 size: 15 residues. CDR3 loop: CSGQMGIASNQPQHF. The DNA for the CDR3 is TGCAGTGGTCAAATGGGAATTGCTAGCAATCAGCCCCAGCATTTT.

CDR3 sequence (DNA): TGTGCCACCAGCAAGGGGACAGCGAACACTGAAGCTTTCTTT. Translating it yields CATSKGTANTEAFF. The rearrangement joins TRBV15 to TRBJ1-1, with 7 bases aligning to TRBD1. The CDR3 has 14 residues. J lost 1 base, V lost 4 bases, and 3 bases had no gene match. CDR1 and CDR2 (germline): LNHNV, YYDKDF (reference sequence).

The J gene is TRBJ2-7, the V gene TRBV7-2, with D perhaps matching TRBD2 (6 bases). CDR3 length equals 16 residues. CDR1 and CDR2 (germline): SGHTA, FQGNSA. V was shortened by 3 bases and J by 3 bases, with 18 bases between the two germline ends. The CDR3 DNA is TGTGCCAGCAGCTTTGGGTCTGGGCGGGGATACTACGAGCAGTACTTC. Translated: CASSFGSGRGYYEQYF.

About this clonotype itself: A junction end diverges from the germline sequence, so it may reflect a read error. The V and J genes are TRBV19 and TRBJ1-5; tentatively, D is TRBD1 (5 bases). Per the germline V gene, CDR1 is LNHDA and CDR2 is SQIVND (reference sequence). The CDR3 is made up of 15 amino acids. CDR3 in amino acids: CASSIDRGSTQPQHF. The DNA for the CDR3 is TGTGCCAGTAGTATAGATCGGGGCAGCACTCAGCCCCAGCATTTT.